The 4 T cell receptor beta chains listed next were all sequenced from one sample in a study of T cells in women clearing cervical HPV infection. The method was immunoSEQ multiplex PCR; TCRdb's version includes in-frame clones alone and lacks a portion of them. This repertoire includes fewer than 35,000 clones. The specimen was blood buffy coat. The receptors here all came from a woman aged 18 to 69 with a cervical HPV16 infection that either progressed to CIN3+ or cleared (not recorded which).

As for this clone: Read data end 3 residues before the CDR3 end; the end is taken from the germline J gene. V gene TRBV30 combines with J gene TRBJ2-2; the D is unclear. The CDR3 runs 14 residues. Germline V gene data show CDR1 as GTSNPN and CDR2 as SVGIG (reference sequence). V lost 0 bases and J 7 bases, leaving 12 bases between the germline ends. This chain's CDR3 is CAWSVLRVDGELFF. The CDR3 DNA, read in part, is TGTGCCTGGAGTGTACTTAGGGTAGACGGGGAG.

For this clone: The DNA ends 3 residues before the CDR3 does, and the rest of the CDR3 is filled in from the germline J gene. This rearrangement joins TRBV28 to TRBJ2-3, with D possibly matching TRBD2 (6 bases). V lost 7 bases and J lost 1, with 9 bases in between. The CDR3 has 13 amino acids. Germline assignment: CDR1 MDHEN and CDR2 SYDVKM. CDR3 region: CASKEGRTDTQYF. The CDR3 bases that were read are TGTGCCAGCAAGGAGGGCCGCACAGATACG.

Here the CDR3 reads CASRRDRSASGNTIYF. Partial CDR3 DNA: TGTGCCAGCAGGCGGGACAGGTCAGCCTCTGGAAACACC. This chain links TRBV7-6 with TRBJ1-3; 8 nucleotides agree with TRBD1. The read falls 3 residues short of the CDR3 end, and the missing part is taken from the germline J gene. V dropped 6 bases and J dropped 0; count of bases not matched to a gene: 7. The CDR3 has 16 residues. The germline V gene has CDR1 SGHVS and CDR2 FNYEAQ.

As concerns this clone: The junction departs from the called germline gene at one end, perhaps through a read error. The CDR3 bases that were read are TGCGCCAGCAGCCAGGTGGGGGCGAACACTGAA. It specifies CASSQVGANTE. The whole CDR3 is CASSQVGANTEAFF. The rearrangement links TRBV4-2 to TRBJ1-1, with a weak D call TRBD1 (6 bases). Sequencing ends 3 residues short of the CDR3 end; the germline J gene provides the rest. CDR1 is LGHNA, CDR2 YNFKEQ, per germline. This CDR3 has 14 residues.